Below are 21 T cell receptor beta chains sequenced from a single sample in a study of PD-1 blockade in classical Hodgkin lymphoma. Clones were sequenced by immunoSEQ multiplex PCR, and TCRdb holds only the in-frame ones, with some missing. Counted here are some 62,000 clones, about 91% occurring once; the ten biggest clones make up 12%. Each of the patients experienced relapse following autologous stem cell transplantation, and their brentuximab vedotin exposure differed. The starting material was peripheral blood mononuclear cells (PBMCs), obtained at baseline. These receptor sequences come from a human donor with classical Hodgkin lymphoma.

This clone was picked up one time. The chain joins TRBV4-1 to TRBJ1-6; D not resolved. Trimming stripped 0 bases from V and 10 bases from J, with 16 bases between. Germline loops: CDR1 MGHRA, CDR2 YSYEKL. This CDR3 contains 16 residues. The CDR3 nucleotides are TGCGCCAGCAGCCAAGATGCAGCCCAAGAGAGATCACCCCTCCACTTT. This encodes CASSQDAAQERSPLHF.

Comment on this clone: This sample includes further DNA sequences coding for the same CDR3. The CDR3 DNA follows: TGTGCCAGCAGCTTAGAGGGAGGAACTGAAGCTTTCTTT. It is translated as CASSLEGGTEAFF. The chain recombines TRBV7-9 with TRBJ1-1; D remains ambiguous. The V end was cut by 1 base, the J end by 5 bases, with 8 bases between. Germline CDR1 and CDR2: SEHNR and FQNEAQ (reference sequence). This CDR3 contains 13 residues.

This clone occurred once. The chain combines TRBV6-6 with TRBJ2-7; D perhaps matches TRBD2 (5 bases). The V gene's germline CDR1 is MNHNY and CDR2 SVGAGI (reference sequence). The CDR3 is 13 residues long. The V gene lost 8 bases and the J gene lost 5 bases, with 16 bases spanning the gap. The CDR3 is CASGVKEEDEQYF. The CDR3 DNA is TGTGCCAGCGGGGTAAAAGAGGAGGACGAGCAGTACTTC.

V and J are TRBV27 and TRBJ1-1, with D possibly being TRBD1 (5 bases). Trimming shortened V by 2 bases and J by 7 bases, and 14 bases separated the two germline ends. This CDR3 comprises 14 residues. Looked up from germline, CDR1 is MNHEY and CDR2 is SMNVEV (reference sequence). In DNA, the CDR3 is TGTGCCAGCAGTTTAGGGCGGGGGATTATTGAAGCTTTCTTT. Translated, it gives CASSLGRGIIEAFF.

The gene calls are TRBV9 and TRBJ2-7; possibly TRBD1 for D (6 bases). Trimming cost V 1 base and J 4 bases, with 18 bases left between them. The germline CDR1 and CDR2 sequences are SGDLS and YYNGEE. This CDR3 has 16 amino acids. Here the CDR3 DNA reads TGTGCCAGCAGCGTAAGCCGGGCAGGGGAGTTATACGAGCAGTACTTC. It yields the protein CASSVSRAGELYEQYF.

J is TRBJ2-7 and V is TRBV6-5; 7 bases align to TRBD1. Germline V gene data show CDR1 as MNHEY and CDR2 as SVGAGI. The CDR3 is 13 amino acids. The J segment lost 4 bases and the V segment lost 6 bases, leaving 6 bases of the junction unmatched. The CDR3 protein is CASRMTGPYEQYF. The CDR3 coding sequence is TGTGCCAGCAGGATGACAGGGCCATACGAGCAGTACTTC.

The chain uses TRBV30 and TRBJ1-1; D ambiguous. CDR3 length equals 12 residues. V was trimmed by 3 bases and J by 6 bases, leaving 11 bases between them. Per the germline V gene, CDR1 is GTSNPN and CDR2 is SVGIG (reference sequence). The CDR3 loop is CAWRVRRPEAFF. CDR3 coding DNA: TGTGCCTGGAGGGTCAGGCGCCCTGAAGCTTTCTTT.

The J gene is TRBJ2-1, the V gene TRBV6-5; TRBD1 or TRBD2 may be the D gene (5 bases each). This CDR3 region has 15 residues. V was trimmed by 2 bases and J by 7 bases, leaving 15 bases between them. From germline, CDR1 is MNHEY and CDR2 SVGAGI. The CDR3 spells CASSYVGEYQNEQFF. CDR3 in DNA: TGTGCCAGCAGTTACGTGGGGGAGTATCAGAATGAGCAGTTCTTC.

The chain carries TRBV16 and TRBJ2-2, with a tentative D call TRBD2 (6 bases). The CDR3 spans 13 residues. Germline values: CDR1 KGHSY, CDR2 FQNENV. The V end was cut by 4 bases, the J end by 6 bases, with 9 bases between. This CDR3 is CASSPWRAGELFF. The CDR3 DNA sequence: TGTGCCAGCAGCCCTTGGAGGGCCGGGGAGCTGTTTTTT.

This clone was counted between two and nine times. This chain uses TRBV7-3 with TRBJ2-2; no definite D call. The V and J ends lost 3 bases and 3 bases respectively, with 8 bases between them. The CDR3 runs 14 residues. Germline V gene sequence: CDR1 SGHTA, CDR2 FQGTGA. The CDR3 bases are TGTGCCAGCAGCTTTAATCGAGACACCGGGGAGCTGTTTTTT. Residues: CASSFNRDTGELFF.

This rearrangement joins TRBV7-8 to TRBJ2-1, with 13 bases aligning to TRBD2. The CDR3 sequence is 17 residues long. Germline CDR1 SGHVS, CDR2 FQNEAQ. After removal of 3 bases from V and 6 bases from J, the junction contained 8 bases not matched to a gene. CDR3 residues: CASSLVPGLAGSNEQFF. The CDR3 bases are TGTGCCAGCAGCTTGGTCCCGGGACTAGCGGGGAGCAATGAGCAGTTCTTC. Using reference TRBV7-8 and TRBJ2-1 for the parts outside the CDR3, the full variable domain is GAGVSQSPRYKVAKRGQDVALRCDPISGHVSLFWYQQALGQGPEFLTYFQNEAQLDKSGLPSDRFFAERPEGSVSTLKIQRTQQEDSAVYLCASSLVPGLAGSNEQFFGPGTRLTVL.

The chain couples TRBV30 to TRBJ1-6, with a tentative D call TRBD1 (5 bases). Deletions cut 0 bases from V and 10 bases from J, with 7 bases between. In germline, CDR1 is GTSNPN, CDR2 SVGIG (reference sequence). This CDR3 has 12 residues. CDR3 protein: CAWSVRGSPLHF. For the CDR3, the DNA is TGTGCCTGGAGTGTACGGGGGTCACCCCTCCACTTT.

This chain links TRBV7-2 with TRBJ1-5; the D is unclear. The CDR3 runs to 12 residues. Germline V gene data show CDR1 as SGHTA and CDR2 as FQGNSA. Trimming took off 1 base at V and 6 bases at J, with 4 bases between the two ends. The CDR3 reads CASSLDGQPQHF. CDR3 DNA sequence: TGTGCCAGCAGCTTAGATGGTCAGCCCCAGCATTTT.

This chain joins TRBV27 and TRBJ1-2; D may be TRBD1 (6 bases). Trimming pared 3 bases from V and 8 bases from J, leaving 13 bases between. Germline CDR1 and CDR2: MNHEY and SMNVEV (reference sequence). CDR3 length: 13 residues. This CDR3 reads CASSFSGAGGYTF. The CDR3 DNA sequence: TGTGCCAGCAGTTTTTCGGGGGCGGGAGGCTACACCTTC.

This clone has more than one count but fewer than ten. This rearrangement joins TRBV7-8 to TRBJ1-4; 8 nucleotides agree with TRBD1. With V trimmed by 5 bases and J by 7 bases, 9 bases remained unmatched. Per germline, CDR1 SGHVS and CDR2 FQNEAQ. The CDR3 length is 15 residues. The DNA of the CDR3 is TGTGCCAGCAGCCGACGGACAGGGTTCGGTGAAAAACTGTTTTTT. As protein: CASSRRTGFGEKLFF.

The chain recombines TRBV7-8 with TRBJ1-1; the D gene is possibly TRBD1 (5 bases). This CDR3 has 14 amino acids. V shed 2 bases and J shed 4 bases, with 11 bases lying between them. Germline CDR1 and CDR2: SGHVS and FQNEAQ. The DNA of the CDR3 is TGTGCCAGCAGCTTAATGGGGCCCAGCACTGAAGCTTTCTTT. Translated, it gives CASSLMGPSTEAFF. The entire variable domain, with the rest obtained from reference TRBV7-8 and TRBJ1-1, is as follows: GAGVSQSPRYKVAKRGQDVALRCDPISGHVSLFWYQQALGQGPEFLTYFQNEAQLDKSGLPSDRFFAERPEGSVSTLKIQRTQQEDSAVYLCASSLMGPSTEAFFGQGTRLTVV.

This chain joins TRBV2 and TRBJ1-5, with 9 bases lining up with TRBD1. This CDR3 region has 17 residues. From germline, CDR1 is SNHLY and CDR2 FYNNEI. J gave up 7 bases and V 4 bases, and 14 bases lay outside the gene matches. CDR3 in DNA: TGTGCCAGCAGTGGCCGGGACAGGGAAGCCATGGTCCAGCCCCAGCATTTT. Residues: CASSGRDREAMVQPQHF.

The chain couples TRBV29-1 to TRBJ2-5; possibly TRBD2 for D (5 bases). CDR1 and CDR2 (germline): SQVTM, ANQGSEA. The V end was cut by 4 bases, the J end by 5 bases, with 11 bases between. CDR3 length: 12 residues. The DNA of the CDR3 is TGCAGCGTTGCGGCTAGCTACGAGACCCAGTACTTC. Translation: CSVAASYETQYF.

The chain employs TRBV6-5 and TRBJ1-3; the D gene is possibly TRBD1 (6 bases). V lost 6 bases, J lost 5 bases, and 11 bases lay in between. This CDR3 is 13 amino acids long. The germline V gene has CDR1 MNHEY and CDR2 SVGAGI. For the CDR3, the DNA is TGTGCCAGCAGCCCCCAGGGGAGAAACACCATATATTTT. Protein sequence: CASSPQGRNTIYF.

The rearrangement joins TRBV7-9 to TRBJ1-2; a weak D match, TRBD1 (5 bases). V lost 3 bases, J lost 4 bases, and 24 bases lay in between. Germline assignment: CDR1 SEHNR and CDR2 FQNEAQ (reference sequence). This CDR3 region has 18 residues. In DNA form, the CDR3 reads TGTGCCAGCAGCTTTCAGGGCAGGTTGGACGGGGGTGCCTATGGCTACACCTTC. Translating gives CASSFQGRLDGGAYGYTF.

This sequence joins TRBV7-3 and TRBJ2-3, with 10 bases identical to TRBD2. Germline CDR1 SGHTA, CDR2 FQGTGA. J lost 1 base, V lost 4 bases, and 8 bases had no gene match. This CDR3 comprises 17 residues. CDR3 DNA: TGTGCCAGCAGCTCCATGGGAGGACTAGCGGGCACAGATACGCAGTATTTT. It specifies CASSSMGGLAGTDTQYF.